Listed here are 23 T cell receptor beta chains from one sample, sequenced in a study of T cell repertoires and HLA-DP antigens. Libraries were prepared by immunoSEQ multiplex PCR; TCRdb keeps only in-frame clonotypes and omits some of them. In the table there are about 89,000 clones, approximately 86% of which are singletons. The antigens of these receptors remain unknown. The sample taken for sequencing was CD4+ T cells from PBMCs. The receptors were gathered from a man aged 45-60 years in good health and CMV-seronegative.

V usage is TRBV6-5 and J usage is TRBJ1-6, with 9 bases lining up with TRBD1. The germline V gene has CDR1 MNHEY and CDR2 SVGAGI. The ends lost 0 bases at V and 9 bases at J; junction bases unmatched: 6. This CDR3 contains 16 residues. The CDR3 loop is CASSYSLQGAGSPLHF. The CDR3 DNA sequence: TGTGCCAGCAGTTACTCCCTACAGGGGGCGGGTTCACCCCTCCACTTT.

This clone showed up just a few times. J is TRBJ2-1 and V is TRBV6-1; the D call may be TRBD1 or TRBD2 (5 bases each). The CDR3 covers 15 residues. Trimming stripped 7 bases from V and 6 bases from J, with 19 bases between. Germline loops: CDR1 MNHNS, CDR2 SASEGT. CDR3 DNA: TGTGCCAGCACTCCTGAGGGGTATAGGCGCAATGAGCAGTTCTTC. Its protein is CASTPEGYRRNEQFF.

The V gene is TRBV7-9, the J gene TRBJ2-1; 10 bases match TRBD2. The ends lost 2 bases at V and 6 bases at J; junction bases unmatched: 4. Germline V gene lookup returns CDR1 SEHNR and CDR2 FQNEAQ (reference sequence). The CDR3 consists of 15 residues. The CDR3: CASSLLAGVSNEQFF. CDR3 coding DNA: TGTGCCAGCAGCTTACTAGCGGGAGTTTCCAATGAGCAGTTCTTC.

CDR3 nucleotide sequence: TGTGCCAGCAGTGAAATGGTAGCGGGGGCCGCCGCTCGCAATGAGCAGTTCTTC. Amino acids: CASSEMVAGAAARNEQFF. This chain uses TRBV2 with TRBJ2-1; 9 bases line up with TRBD2. Germline lookup yields CDR1 SNHLY and CDR2 FYNNEI. The CDR3 runs 18 residues. The V segment lost 2 bases and the J segment 6 bases; nucleotides outside the gene matches: 14.

The J gene is TRBJ1-2, the V gene TRBV9; D might be TRBD1 (5 bases). V gave up 3 bases and J gave up 7 bases, with 13 bases separating them. Germline lookup yields CDR1 SGDLS and CDR2 YYNGEE. The length of the CDR3 is 13 residues. The CDR3 nucleotides read TGTGCCAGCAGCGCTGACAGCTCGAGTGGCTACACCTTC. Translating gives CASSADSSSGYTF.

The chain couples TRBV12-5 to TRBJ2-2; D call uncertain. Trimming left V 0 bases short and J 2 bases short, with 10 bases between. The germline CDR1 and CDR2 sequences are LGHNT and FRNRAP. This CDR3 has 16 residues. The CDR3 nucleotides are TGTGCTAGTGGTTTGGTAAATCAGTTCAACACCGGGGAGCTGTTTTTT. Its protein is CASGLVNQFNTGELFF. The entire variable domain, with the rest obtained from reference TRBV12-5 and TRBJ2-2, is as follows: DARVTQTPRHKVTEMGQEVTMRCQPILGHNTVFWYRQTMMQGLELLAYFRNRAPLDDSGMPKDRFSAEMPDATLATLKIQPSEPRDSAVYFCASGLVNQFNTGELFFGEGSRLTVL.

This clone came up once. The V and J genes are TRBV5-1 and TRBJ1-3; D is uncertain. The V and J ends lost 0 bases and 0 bases respectively, with 4 bases between them. Germline V lookup: CDR1 SGHRS, CDR2 YFSETQ. The CDR3 covers 14 residues. The CDR3 loop reads CASSLEGSGNTIYF. For the CDR3, the DNA is TGCGCCAGCAGCTTGGAGGGCTCTGGAAACACCATATATTTT.

V and J are TRBV23-1 and TRBJ2-7; 8 bases are a match to TRBD1. TRBV23-1 is placed among ORFs of uncertain function. CDR3 length equals 14 residues. Trimming at V came to 6 bases and at J to 3 bases, leaving 7 bases not matched to a gene. The CDR3 bases are TGCGCCAGCAGCCCCCTGACAGGGGACTACGAGCAGTACTTC. It is translated as CASSPLTGDYEQYF.

The rearrangement joins TRBV30 to TRBJ1-2; D is undetermined. This CDR3 region has 13 residues. Trimming removed 2 bases at V and 2 bases at J, with 9 bases between. Germline CDR1 reads GTSNPN; CDR2 reads SVGIG (reference sequence). The CDR3 loop is CAWSIQENYGYTF. DNA of the CDR3: TGTGCCTGGAGTATTCAGGAGAACTATGGCTACACCTTC. Supplemented by reference TRBV30 and TRBJ1-2, the full variable domain reads SQTIHQWPATLVQPVGSPLSLECTVEGTSNPNLYWYRQAAGRGLQLLFYSVGIGQISSEVPQNLSASRPQDRQFILSSKKLLLSDSGFYLCAWSIQENYGYTFGSGTRLTVV.

As to this clone: The sample holds other DNA sequences that translate to the same CDR3. The genes are TRBV18 and TRBJ1-4, with D perhaps matching TRBD1 (5 bases). CDR3 size: 14 residues. CDR1 is KGHSH, CDR2 LQKENI, per germline. The V gene lost 3 bases and the J gene lost 3 bases, with 8 bases spanning the gap. In nucleotides, the CDR3 is TGTGCCAGCTCACCCGGGGCGGCTAATGAAAAACTGTTTTTT. Encoded protein: CASSPGAANEKLFF.

The chain recombines TRBV7-2 with TRBJ1-6, with D tentatively TRBD1 (5 bases). V lost 4 bases, J lost 10 bases, and 14 bases lay in between. This CDR3 region has 14 residues. Germline values: CDR1 SGHTA, CDR2 FQGNSA. The CDR3 nucleotides are TGTGCCAGCAGCTCAGAATCAGGGTACTCACCCCTCCACTTT. It codes for CASSSESGYSPLHF.

This clone was seen just once. The chain is built from TRBV6-1 and TRBJ2-5, with 7 bases that match TRBD1. With the DNA end fitting TRBJ2-7 better, the J assignment may be wrong. The germline V gene encodes CDR1 MNHNS and CDR2 SASEGT. The CDR3 covers 15 residues. The CDR3 reads CASSEFGDSGYEQYF. The CDR3 region has the DNA TGTGCCAGCAGTGAATTCGGGGACAGTGGATACGAGCAGTACTTC.

This rearrangement joins TRBV6-4 to TRBJ2-1, with D perhaps matching TRBD1 (8 bases). Germline CDR1 is MRHNA and CDR2 is SNTAGT. This CDR3 comprises 16 residues. V was clipped by 6 bases and J by 2 bases, with 17 bases between them. The CDR3 DNA is TGTGCCAGCAGGGATTCACAGGGGGGGCCCTACAATGAGCAGTTCTTC. This codes for CASRDSQGGPYNEQFF.

The chain employs TRBV29-1 and TRBJ1-3; D ambiguous. The germline CDR1 and CDR2 sequences are SQVTM and ANQGSEA. This CDR3 comprises 14 residues. Trimming removed 5 bases at V and 0 bases at J, with 11 bases between. The CDR3 loop is CSVRVPFSGNTIYF. The DNA of the CDR3 is TGCAGCGTTAGGGTCCCCTTCTCTGGAAACACCATATATTTT. Variable domain in full (rest from reference TRBV29-1 and TRBJ1-3): SAVISQKPSRDICQRGTSLTIQCQVDSQVTMMFWYRQQPGQSLTLIATANQGSEATYESGFVIDKFPISRPNLTFSTLTVSNMSPEDSSIYLCSVRVPFSGNTIYFGEGSWLTVV.

This clone was seen just once. CDR3 region: CASSQVWGTDTQYF. As DNA, the CDR3 is TGTGCCAGCAGCCAAGTATGGGGAACAGATACGCAGTATTTT. J is TRBJ2-3 and V is TRBV14, with D uncertain. V shed 1 base and J shed 3 bases, with 8 bases lying between them. In germline, CDR1 is SGHDN, CDR2 FVKESK. The CDR3 sequence is 14 residues long.

CDR3 amino acids: CASSYLGLADNEQFF. CDR3 DNA: TGTGCCAGCAGTTACCTGGGACTAGCGGACAATGAGCAGTTCTTC. This chain uses TRBV6-5 with TRBJ2-1; the match to TRBD2 covers 11 bases. The length of the CDR3 is 15 residues. Losses at the gene ends were 2 bases for V and 5 bases for J; bases not matched to a gene: 2. The germline V gene encodes CDR1 MNHEY and CDR2 SVGAGI.

This chain joins TRBV5-1 and TRBJ1-1; weak D call: TRBD1 (5 bases). The ends were cut back, 4 bases at V and 4 bases at J, with 14 bases in the middle. Germline CDR1 reads SGHRS; CDR2 reads YFSETQ. The CDR3 extends over 14 amino acids. The chain's CDR3 is CASSKTVVATEAFF. In DNA, the CDR3 is TGCGCCAGCAGCAAGACAGTGGTGGCCACTGAAGCTTTCTTT.

V is TRBV19 and J is TRBJ1-1; D uncertain. Trimming pared 6 bases from V and 5 bases from J, leaving 22 bases between. From germline, CDR1 is LNHDA and CDR2 SQIVND (reference sequence). The length of the CDR3 is 16 residues. The CDR3 DNA sequence: TGTGCCAGTAGCAACCCCGGGAGCCCTTTTCTGACTGAAGCTTTCTTT. Encoded protein: CASSNPGSPFLTEAFF.

The gene calls are TRBV9 and TRBJ1-3; maybe TRBD1 (5 bases). CDR1 is SGDLS, CDR2 YYNGEE, per germline. Trimming took 4 bases from V and 2 from J, leaving 16 bases between them. The CDR3 extends over 16 amino acids. The CDR3: CASSQGPAAAGNTIYF. In nucleotides, the CDR3 is TGTGCCAGCAGCCAGGGACCAGCCGCGGCTGGAAACACCATATATTTT.

The V call is TRBV7-9, the J call TRBJ2-1, with D uncertain. Germline V lookup: CDR1 SEHNR, CDR2 FQNEAQ (reference sequence). The CDR3 contains 11 residues. With 3 bases removed from V and 7 bases from J, the gap between germline ends came to 4 bases. CDR3: CASSFANEQFF. CDR3 coding DNA: TGTGCCAGCAGCTTTGCAAATGAGCAGTTCTTC.

The chain carries TRBV6-6 and TRBJ2-1; TRBD2 matches at 11 bases. The CDR3 totals 15 residues. Germline V gene lookup returns CDR1 MNHNY and CDR2 SVGAGI (reference sequence). V lost 7 bases to trimming and J lost 9 bases; unmatched junction nucleotides: 11. In nucleotides, the CDR3 is TGTGCCAGCACTATAGCGGGAGGGGTTTTTAGTGAGCAGTTCTTC. Residues: CASTIAGGVFSEQFF.

The rearrangement links TRBV27 to TRBJ1-4; 8 positions agree with TRBD1. V lost 4 bases and J lost 4; bases outside the gene matches: 5. Germline V gene data show CDR1 as MNHEY and CDR2 as SMNVEV (reference sequence). This CDR3 is 15 amino acids long. The CDR3 DNA is TGTGCCAGCAGTTCCCGACAGGGGAATAATGAAAAACTGTTTTTT. Protein product: CASSSRQGNNEKLFF.

The rearrangement links TRBV10-3 to TRBJ1-1; D unclear. Germline CDR1 and CDR2: ENHRY and SYGVKD. The CDR3 has 13 amino acids. V dropped 10 bases and J dropped 6 bases, with 18 bases sitting between them. The CDR3 coding sequence is TGTGCCACGACGTCGCGGGCGGTCGCTGAAGCTTTCTTT. Protein: CATTSRAVAEAFF.